This is a list of T cell receptor beta chains from one sample in a study of blood T cell repertoires in COVID-19. The method was immunoSEQ multiplex PCR; TCRdb's version includes in-frame clones alone and lacks a portion of them. The sample holds roughly 250,000 clones, 70% to 85% seen once. The material sequenced was peripheral blood. Receptor source: a woman in her forties with active or convalescent COVID-19. Both conserved end residues are part of each CDR3. Fields, in order: D gene, J gene, V gene, CDR3 DNA, CDR3 protein. D genes are given only for firm matches.

D gene: NA
J gene: TRBJ1-4
V gene: TRBV2
CDR3 DNA: TGTGCCAGCAGTCTGTCGGGAGTAATTGAAAAACTGTTTTTT
CDR3 protein: CASSLSGVIEKLFF

D gene: NA
J gene: TRBJ1-1
V gene: TRBV11-2
CDR3 DNA: TGTGCCAGCAGCCCAGCGGTTCGATGGACTGAAGCTTTCTTT
CDR3 protein: CASSPAVRWTEAFF

D gene: NA
J gene: TRBJ2-1
V gene: TRBV6-2/TRBV6-3
CDR3 DNA: TGTGCCAGCAGTACTCTAGGATTCAATGAGCAGTTCTTC
CDR3 protein: CASSTLGFNEQFF

D gene: NA
J gene: TRBJ1-1
V gene: TRBV28
CDR3 DNA: TGTGCCAGCAGTTCTCGGTTGGTGAACACTGAAGCTTTCTTT
CDR3 protein: CASSSRLVNTEAFF

D gene: NA
J gene: TRBJ2-1
V gene: TRBV4-1
CDR3 DNA: TGCGCCAGCAGCCAACAGGGGAAAAGCTCCTACAATGAGCAGTTCTTC
CDR3 protein: CASSQQGKSSYNEQFF

D gene: NA
J gene: TRBJ1-1
V gene: TRBV27
CDR3 DNA: TGTGCCAGCAGTTGGGGCAGGTGGAACACTGAAGCTTTCTTT
CDR3 protein: CASSWGRWNTEAFF

D gene: NA
J gene: TRBJ2-3
V gene: TRBV5-6
CDR3 DNA: TGTGCCAGCAGCCGGGGACTTCGTGGGGATACGCAGTATTTT
CDR3 protein: CASSRGLRGDTQYF

D gene: TRBD1
J gene: TRBJ1-3
V gene: TRBV18
CDR3 DNA: TGTGCCAGCTCACCCGATGACAGGGATCGAAACACCATATATTTT
CDR3 protein: CASSPDDRDRNTIYF

D gene: NA
J gene: TRBJ1-6
V gene: TRBV28
CDR3 DNA: TGTGCCAGCAGTTCGCTGCGGGGGGGCAGTAATTCACCCCTCCACTTT
CDR3 protein: CASSSLRGGSNSPLHF

D gene: NA
J gene: TRBJ2-1
V gene: TRBV27
CDR3 DNA: TGTGCCAGCAGTTTTATGGCGGGGGCAGAGTTCTTC
CDR3 protein: CASSFMAGAEFF

D gene: TRBD1
J gene: TRBJ1-2
V gene: TRBV4-1
CDR3 DNA: TGCGCCAGCAGCCAAGCCGGACAGGCGAACTATGGCTACACCTTC
CDR3 protein: CASSQAGQANYGYTF

D gene: NA
J gene: TRBJ2-4
V gene: TRBV5-4
CDR3 DNA: TGTGCCAGCAGCTTGGGACAGGATATCGACATTCAGTACTTC
CDR3 protein: CASSLGQDIDIQYF